The rows below give T cell receptor beta chains drawn from one sample of a study of beta chain features in type 1 diabetes. Profiled with immunoSEQ multiplex PCR; TCRdb holds only in-frame clones, not every one. The top ten clones hold just under 0.04% of a sample with hundreds of thousands of clones, over 12% of them seen once. Specimen: naive CD4+ T cells from blood. These receptor sequences come from a man aged 18 to 29 with type 1 diabetes. The CDR3 runs from the conserved cysteine through the conserved F or W.

j_gene	v_gene	len	CDR3aa
TRBJ1-1	TRBV20-1	11	CSGTGRTEAFF
TRBJ2-2	TRBV28	12	CASSLNTGELFF
TRBJ2-1	TRBV20-1	10	CSAHRAEQFF
TRBJ1-2	TRBV14	14	CASSQVGGTDAYTF
TRBJ2-4	TRBV7-2	15	CASSLFGGGIAIQYF
TRBJ2-1	TRBV7-2	17	CASSLVGLRGLPNEQFF
TRBJ1-1	TRBV5-1	14	CASSVGQRNTEAFF
TRBJ1-1	TRBV30	16	CAWVFTWGAPRTEAFF
TRBJ1-2	TRBV6-5	15	CASSYKGGSDYGYTF
TRBJ2-2	TRBV5-4	13	CATRLAFAGELFF
TRBJ2-3	TRBV29-1	15	CSVATPGQSTDTQYF
TRBJ2-7	TRBV29-1	11	CSVVGTYEQYF
TRBJ1-2	TRBV7-9	15	CASSLRGGGDYGYTF
TRBJ1-5	TRBV29-1	15	CSVAGWGGGNQPQHF
TRBJ2-6	TRBV18	17	CASSLPGTGAGANVLTF
TRBJ1-4	TRBV30	16	CAWSPRGPLGDEKLFF
TRBJ2-1	TRBV30	14	CAWSIQPSYNEQFF
TRBJ2-1	TRBV6-5	14	CASRRGLATDEQFF
TRBJ2-3	TRBV25-1	13	CASSDGVLDTQYF
TRBJ2-4	TRBV2	18	CASRITSGLAGTSNIQYF
TRBJ2-7	TRBV30	13	CAWSAGLLGEQYF
TRBJ2-3	TRBV11-1	15	CASSTGLAASDTQYF
TRBJ2-1	TRBV7-9	18	CASSALRRGVGSYNEQFF
TRBJ1-4	TRBV4-2	14	CASSQVGTDEKLFF
TRBJ1-1	TRBV29-1	13	CSVRVKANTEAFF
TRBJ2-2	TRBV27	17	CASSQRLTGDHTGELFF
TRBJ1-3	TRBV27	14	CASSSLPAGNTIYF
TRBJ2-5	TRBV30	13	CAWTRQGQETQYF
TRBJ2-5	TRBV5-1	13	CASSLVPQETQYF